This is a list of T cell receptor beta chains from one sample in a study of blood T cells in healthy people across ages. Via MiXCR, TCRdb re-called the 5' RACE reads, giving one row per CDR3 protein. The sample carries 750,000 to 1,000,000 distinct CDR3 sequences, approximately 32% recorded once. These data also formed part of another study, on T cells of mothers and their children.

Sequencing input: blood. The receptors here all came from a woman in her 40s in good health. The CDR3 runs from the conserved cysteine through the conserved F or W. Each record gives: V gene, D gene, J gene, clone size, CDR3 DNA, CDR3 protein. The D gene is left open where the match is weak. Not every row has a clone size; where given, it reads once, few, many or a size class.

V: TRBV25-1; D: TRBD1; J: TRBJ2-7; size: few; DNA: TGTGCCAGCAGTGGAGCCGGGACAGCCTTTTACGAGCAGTACTTC; CDR3: CASSGAGTAFYEQYF
V: TRBV7-2; D: TRBD2; J: TRBJ2-3; size: .; DNA: TGTGCCAGCAGCCCGCTGTCCGGAGCGGGGGGCACAGATACGCAGTATTTT; CDR3: CASSPLSGAGGTDTQYF
V: TRBV7-8; D: TRBD1; J: TRBJ1-4; size: few; DNA: TGTGCCAGCACCTTCCTCGCGCAGGGGGGTTACTCTAATGAAAAACTGTTTTTT; CDR3: CASTFLAQGGYSNEKLFF
V: TRBV20-1; D: TRBD2; J: TRBJ2-7; size: many; DNA: TGCAGTGCTAGAATGACTAGCGGGACCTCCGAGCAGTACTTC; CDR3: CSARMTSGTSEQYF
V: TRBV27; D: TRBD1; J: TRBJ2-1; size: .; DNA: TGTGCCAGCAGTGTTTCGACAGGGGGACCCCGTCCGTTCTTC; CDR3: CASSVSTGGPRPFF
V: TRBV11-2; D: TRBD2; J: TRBJ2-5; size: few; DNA: TGTGCCAGCAGCTTAGCCCTCACTAGCGGGGGTACCAATGAGCAGTACTTC; CDR3: CASSLALTSGGTNEQYF
V: TRBV6-5; D: .; J: TRBJ1-1; size: .; DNA: TGTACCAGCAGTTACTCGCGCAGGGAAAACACTGAAGCTTTCTTT; CDR3: CTSSYSRRENTEAFF
V: TRBV29-1; D: .; J: TRBJ1-1; size: .; DNA: TGCAGCGCCCAGGACTCTGAAGCTTTCTTT; CDR3: CSAQDSEAFF
V: TRBV5-5; D: .; J: TRBJ1-4; size: few; DNA: TGTGCCAGCAGCCCCGGGCCAGGAAATAATGAAAAACTGTTTTTT; CDR3: CASSPGPGNNEKLFF
V: TRBV7-9; D: TRBD1; J: TRBJ2-7; size: .; DNA: TGTGCCAGCGGACCGGGACAGGGATACCACGAGCAGTACTTC; CDR3: CASGPGQGYHEQYF
V: TRBV12-3/TRBV12-4; D: .; J: TRBJ1-1; size: few; DNA: TGTGCCAGTCAGTTGGGGACTGAAGCTTTCTTT; CDR3: CASQLGTEAFF
V: TRBV7-9; D: .; J: TRBJ2-4; size: .; DNA: TGTGCCAGCAGCCCCCAATCAGGAAGAGGCAACGTTCAGGACTTC; CDR3: CASSPQSGRGNVQDF
V: TRBV28; D: .; J: TRBJ1-4; size: .; DNA: TGTGCCAGCAGTTTGGTTGGGCAGTCCAATGAAAAACTGTTTTTT; CDR3: CASSLVGQSNEKLFF
V: TRBV27; D: .; J: TRBJ1-1; size: .; DNA: TGTGCCAGCAGTTCCTCAAGGGTTATAAACACTGAAGCTTTCTTT; CDR3: CASSSSRVINTEAFF
V: TRBV12-3/TRBV12-4; D: .; J: TRBJ2-2; size: few; DNA: TGTGCCAGCAGTTTTGAAACCGGGGAGCTGTTTTTT; CDR3: CASSFETGELFF
V: TRBV29-1; D: .; J: TRBJ2-3; size: .; DNA: TGCAGCGTTGAAGATGGGTCCTCCGATACGCAGTATTTT; CDR3: CSVEDGSSDTQYF
V: TRBV7-2; D: .; J: TRBJ1-5; size: .; DNA: TGTGCCAGCAGCGGCGACAGATACCAGCCCCAGCATTTT; CDR3: CASSGDRYQPQHF
V: TRBV28; D: .; J: TRBJ2-3; size: few; DNA: TGTGCCAGCAAGGGGAGGAACCCCACAGATACGCAGTATTTT; CDR3: CASKGRNPTDTQYF
V: TRBV5-6; D: .; J: TRBJ2-7; size: .; DNA: TGTGCCAGCAGCTTGGGAGAGCCTTCCTACGAGCAGTACTTC; CDR3: CASSLGEPSYEQYF
V: TRBV7-6; D: .; J: TRBJ2-1; size: .; DNA: TGTGCCAGCAGCTTAAATCAGATCGGTTCCTACAATGAGCAGTTCTTC; CDR3: CASSLNQIGSYNEQFF
V: TRBV6-5; D: .; J: TRBJ1-1; size: few; DNA: TGTGCCAGCAGTTACGATCGGCAAACTGAAGCTTTCTTT; CDR3: CASSYDRQTEAFF
V: TRBV7-2; D: .; J: TRBJ2-5; size: few; DNA: TGTGCCAGTGGGACGGCGTACCAAGAGACCCAGTACTTC; CDR3: CASGTAYQETQYF
V: TRBV24-1; D: TRBD1; J: TRBJ2-7; size: once; DNA: TGTGCCACCAGTGAAGCCCGACAGGGTGAGCAGTACTTC; CDR3: CATSEARQGEQYF
V: TRBV29-1; D: .; J: TRBJ2-5; size: .; DNA: TGCAGCGTCTTAATAAGACAGGAACCGCAAGAGACCCAGTACTTC; CDR3: CSVLIRQEPQETQYF
V: TRBV20-1; D: TRBD1; J: TRBJ1-2; size: few; DNA: TGCAGTGCTAGCGAGACAGGGGGCGTTTATGGCTACACCTTC; CDR3: CSASETGGVYGYTF
V: TRBV7-3; D: .; J: TRBJ2-1; size: .; DNA: TGTGCCAGCAGCTTAGACCCGCTAGTGACAGGGAGGGACTACAATGAGCAGTTCTTC; CDR3: CASSLDPLVTGRDYNEQFF
V: TRBV29-1; D: .; J: TRBJ1-1; size: .; DNA: TGCAGCGTTGTCGTTACCGCCATGAACACTGAAGCTTTCTTT; CDR3: CSVVVTAMNTEAFF
V: TRBV27; D: TRBD2; J: TRBJ2-1; size: .; DNA: TGTGCCAGCAGTTCCCCCGGCGGGAGGGGTTACAATGAGCAGTTCTTC; CDR3: CASSSPGGRGYNEQFF
V: TRBV4-1; D: .; J: TRBJ1-2; size: .; DNA: TGCGCCAGCAGCCAAGGGTGGGGACCGAAAGGTGGCTACACCTTC; CDR3: CASSQGWGPKGGYTF
V: TRBV18; D: .; J: TRBJ1-5; size: .; DNA: TGTGCCAGCTCACCTTCCTCTTCTGGGGAGACATCTAATCAGCCCCAGCATTTT; CDR3: CASSPSSSGETSNQPQHF
V: TRBV20-1; D: TRBD1; J: TRBJ1-5; size: .; DNA: TGCAGTGCTAGAGCGGGACAGGGGTTAAATCAGCCCCAGCATTTT; CDR3: CSARAGQGLNQPQHF
V: TRBV20-1; D: .; J: TRBJ2-1; size: .; DNA: TGCAGTGCTAGAGGCCTTGGCTACAATGAGCAGTTCTTC; CDR3: CSARGLGYNEQFF
V: TRBV5-1; D: TRBD2; J: TRBJ2-7; size: many; DNA: TGCGCCAGCAGCCAAATAGGACTAGCGGCCTACGAGCAGTACTTC; CDR3: CASSQIGLAAYEQYF
V: TRBV24-1; D: .; J: TRBJ1-2; size: many; DNA: TGTGCCACCAGTGATTTGGGGACGGCCTATGGCTACACCTTC; CDR3: CATSDLGTAYGYTF
V: TRBV15; D: .; J: TRBJ1-5; size: few; DNA: TGTGCCGCCAGCGTTGGGGGGATGTATCAGCCCCAGCATTTT; CDR3: CAASVGGMYQPQHF
V: TRBV12-3/TRBV12-4; D: .; J: TRBJ2-3; size: few; DNA: TGTGCCAGCCTGCCCGGATTAAGCACAGATACGCAGTATTTT; CDR3: CASLPGLSTDTQYF
V: TRBV7-6; D: .; J: TRBJ2-5; size: .; DNA: TGTGCCAGCAGCTCCGGGTTCGGGGAGCAGTACTTC; CDR3: CASSSGFGEQYF
V: TRBV20-1; D: TRBD2; J: TRBJ2-1; size: few; DNA: TGCAGTGCTAGAGATCGGACCGGGGGGGCTAATGAGCAGTTCTTC; CDR3: CSARDRTGGANEQFF
V: TRBV5-1; D: TRBD2; J: TRBJ2-1; size: .; DNA: TGCGCCAGCAGCTCCGGACTAGCGGGGGGTAAACCTGCCTACAATGAGCAGTTCTTC; CDR3: CASSSGLAGGKPAYNEQFF
V: TRBV7-3; D: TRBD1; J: TRBJ1-1; size: .; DNA: TGTGCCAGCAGCCCGTCGGAGGACAGGCCGTTGAAAGCTTTCTTT; CDR3: CASSPSEDRPLKAFF
V: TRBV5-1; D: .; J: TRBJ1-6; size: few; DNA: TGCGCCAGCAGTTTGGAATGGGAAGGGAATTCACCCCTCCACTTT; CDR3: CASSLEWEGNSPLHF
V: TRBV4-2; D: .; J: TRBJ2-3; size: few; DNA: TGTGCCAGCAGCCAAGATGCGGGCACAGATACGCAGTATTTT; CDR3: CASSQDAGTDTQYF
V: TRBV7-8; D: .; J: TRBJ2-7; size: few; DNA: TGTGCCAGCAGCTCAGAGGGCAGCCTATACGAGCAGTACTTC; CDR3: CASSSEGSLYEQYF
V: TRBV12-3/TRBV12-4; D: .; J: TRBJ1-1; size: .; DNA: TGTGCCAGCAGCCCGAGGTTCGGGGCGAACACTGAAGCTTTCTTT; CDR3: CASSPRFGANTEAFF
V: TRBV7-2; D: .; J: TRBJ2-4; size: many; DNA: TGTGCCAGCAGCTTAGGGGCAGGGGGGGACATTCAGTACTTC; CDR3: CASSLGAGGDIQYF